This T cell receptor (beta chain) originates from a study of shared clonotypes between healthy human individuals. CDR3 length: 16 residues. Germline CDR1 SGHTA, CDR2 FQGNSA. Trimming took 1 base from V and 5 from J, leaving 14 bases between them. Data came from immunoSEQ multiplex PCR; TCRdb stores just in-frame clones and leaves some out. The table has some 200,000 clones, over 50% seen once. The receptor's source is a man aged 25 to 45 in good health. The source material was memory CD4+ T cells sorted from blood. Regarding subset: CD45RA-negative fraction. The chain recombines TRBV7-2 with TRBJ2-2; D possibly corresponds to TRBD2 (5 bases). Written as DNA, the CDR3 is TGTGCCAGCAGCTTAGGTCATGCTAGCCTTACCGGGGAGCTGTTTTTT. This codes for CASSLGHASLTGELFF.